Following are 9 T cell receptor beta chains from one sample sequenced in a study of cytomegalovirus exposure and HLA in healthy donors. The PCR was carried out with 60 Vbeta primers and 13 Jbeta primers. Produced via immunoSEQ multiplex PCR; TCRdb's table is partial and in-frame only. The table lists some 150,000 clones, 70% to 80% of them singletons. The sample comprised PBMCs. These receptors were obtained from a man younger than 40 in good health and CMV-seronegative.

The V call is TRBV19, the J call TRBJ2-7; tentatively, D is TRBD2 (5 bases). V gave up 8 bases and J gave up 5 bases, with 19 bases separating them. The CDR3 covers 14 residues. The germline gives CDR1 LNHDA, CDR2 SQIVND (reference sequence). The CDR3 nucleotides are TGTGCCAGTGCAGTGTCGGGGTCGAGTCACGAGCAGTACTTC. It is translated as CASAVSGSSHEQYF. The whole variable domain, remainder taken from reference TRBV19 and TRBJ2-7, is DGGITQSPKYLFRKEGQNVTLSCEQNLNHDAMYWYRQDPGQGLRLIYYSQIVNDFQKGDIAEGYSVSREKKESFPLTVTSAQKNPTAFYLCASAVSGSSHEQYFGPGTRLTVT.

The chain couples TRBV7-9 to TRBJ2-7; 11 bases are shared with TRBD1. Germline CDR1 SEHNR, CDR2 FQNEAQ (reference sequence). The CDR3 runs to 16 residues. V lost 4 bases to trimming and J lost 0 bases; unmatched junction nucleotides: 5. CDR3 DNA: TGTGCCAGCAGCTCCTACGGACAGGGGGCCTCCTACGAGCAGTACTTC. Encoded protein: CASSSYGQGASYEQYF.

This rearrangement joins TRBV12-2 to TRBJ1-5; the table gives TRBD1 as D, unverified against the DNA. TRBV12-2 is noted as a pseudogene. CDR3 length: 17 amino acids. The CDR3 region has the DNA TGTGCAAGTCGCTTACCGACAGCACGGTGGAGCAATCAGCCCCAGCATTTT. Translation: CASRLPTARWSNQPQHF.

The chain employs TRBV30 and TRBJ2-7, with 8 bases that match TRBD1. CDR1 is GTSNPN, CDR2 SVGIG, per germline (reference sequence). The V gene end was trimmed by 2 bases and the J gene end by 0 bases; junction bases not matched to a gene: 3. There are 14 residues in the CDR3. CDR3 sequence: CAWSRTGPSYEQYF. The CDR3 DNA follows: TGTGCCTGGAGTAGGACAGGGCCCTCCTACGAGCAGTACTTC.

In this sample, this clone turned up once. The chain has TRBV29-1 and TRBJ2-5; 12 bases fit TRBD2. The better agreement between TRBJ2-7 and the DNA end casts doubt on the J call. Germline CDR1 reads SQVTM; CDR2 reads ANQGSEA. The CDR3 is 13 amino acids. The CDR3 loop reads CSVASGGGVEQYF. CDR3 nucleotides: TGCAGCGTCGCTAGCGGGGGGGGTGTCGAGCAGTACTTC.

V is TRBV6-6 and J is TRBJ2-5, with D maybe TRBD2 (5 bases). V was pared by 5 bases and J by 5 bases, with 15 bases between. The CDR3 loop spans 14 amino acids. Germline values: CDR1 MNHNY, CDR2 SVGAGI (reference sequence). The CDR3 here is CASSPSLGAETQYF. For the CDR3, the DNA is TGTGCCAGCAGTCCCTCACTAGGAGCGGAGACCCAGTACTTC.

V usage is TRBV15 and J usage is TRBJ2-1; possibly TRBD2 for D (6 bases). The CDR3 has 14 residues. Germline lookup yields CDR1 LNHNV and CDR2 YYDKDF (reference sequence). The V end was cut by 3 bases, the J end by 4 bases, with 10 bases between. CDR3 in amino acids: CATSRTRGYNEQFF. The CDR3 DNA follows: TGTGCCACCAGCAGGACCCGGGGGTACAATGAGCAGTTCTTC. Full variable domain (missing parts from reference TRBV15 and TRBJ2-1): DAMVIQNPRYQVTQFGKPVTLSCSQTLNHNVMYWYQQKSSQAPKLLFHYYDKDFNNEADTPDNFQSRRPNTSFCFLDIRSPGLGDTAMYLCATSRTRGYNEQFFGPGTRLTVL.

This clone occurred a few times. The chain joins TRBV4-1 to TRBJ2-7; possibly TRBD2 for D (6 bases). This CDR3 has 12 residues. Per the germline V gene, CDR1 is MGHRA and CDR2 is YSYEKL. Trimming took 3 bases from V and 5 from J, leaving 8 bases between them. The CDR3 loop reads CASSQSGDEQYF. DNA for the CDR3: TGCGCCAGCAGCCAGTCGGGGGACGAGCAGTACTTC.

V is TRBV7-9 and J is TRBJ2-7; D might be TRBD1 (5 bases). CDR1 is SEHNR and CDR2 is FQNEAQ in the germline V gene (reference sequence). CDR3 length: 14 residues. V lost 5 bases and J 5 bases, leaving 16 bases between the germline ends. CDR3 region: CASSAQTEEDEQYF. The CDR3 DNA is TGTGCCAGCAGCGCTCAGACAGAAGAGGACGAGCAGTACTTC.